Detailed here is one T cell receptor beta chain. Source study methods: Using reference gene primer amplification, nucleated cell counts were estimated. Only in-frame clones appear in the TCRdb table, and some are missing; sequencing was by immunoSEQ multiplex PCR. The DNA gave D and trimming, while V, J and clone size come from that table. The sample has tens of thousands of clones; around 82% are singletons. This sample is part of a study of blood T cell repertoires in COVID-19. Study-level background: The study drew acute and convalescent COVID-19 samples from the United States, Italy and Spain. PBMCs, B-cell-depleted T cells, or T cells were the source of the cDNA or gDNA that made up the material.

Trimming took 4 bases from V and 2 from J, leaving 16 bases between them. In germline, CDR1 is SGHNT, CDR2 YYREEE (reference sequence). The CDR3 sequence is 17 residues long. This sequence joins TRBV5-4 and TRBJ2-6; the D gene is possibly TRBD2 (7 bases). The sequence derives from a man aged 45-65 years with active COVID-19. Sequenced sample: peripheral blood. Written as DNA, the CDR3 is TGTGCCAGCAGCCCCCCGGGGGCGGGAGCTGGGGCCAACGTCCTGACTTTC. Its translation is CASSPPGAGAGANVLTF.